This paragraph covers one TCR beta chain sequence. Its cognate antigen is unknown. This record comes from a study of beta chain features in type 1 diabetes. Study-wide results and limits: Type 1 diabetes patients showed fewer insertions and more deletions at VDJ junctions. In cDNA sequencing, cells with high TCR expression could be over-represented. TCRB CDR3 length was moderately but significantly reduced in all four CD4+ subsets of Type 1 diabetes patients.

Stem cell-like memory, regulatory, central memory and naive CD4+ cells were sorted via CD45RO/CCR7/CD25/CD127/CD95/CD27. The CDR3 is 14 amino acids. J lost 7 bases, V lost 6 bases, and 7 bases had no gene match. CDR1 is LNHDA, CDR2 SQIVND, per germline (reference sequence). Isolated RNA was reverse transcribed in full, so expressed TCRB transcripts were sequenced. The repertoire was sequenced with immunoSEQ multiplex PCR; TCRdb's copy has only in-frame clones and lacks some. The sample lists about 700,000 clones, 13% seen once, with less than 0.025% in the top ten. This clonotype was sampled from a young man with type 1 diabetes. V usage is TRBV19 and J usage is TRBJ2-7; 12 bases fit TRBD2. Sequencing was done on a sample of naive CD4+ T cells from blood. This CDR3 is CASRRTSGVAEQYF. The CDR3 DNA is TGTGCCAGTAGGCGGACTAGCGGGGTAGCTGAGCAGTACTTC.